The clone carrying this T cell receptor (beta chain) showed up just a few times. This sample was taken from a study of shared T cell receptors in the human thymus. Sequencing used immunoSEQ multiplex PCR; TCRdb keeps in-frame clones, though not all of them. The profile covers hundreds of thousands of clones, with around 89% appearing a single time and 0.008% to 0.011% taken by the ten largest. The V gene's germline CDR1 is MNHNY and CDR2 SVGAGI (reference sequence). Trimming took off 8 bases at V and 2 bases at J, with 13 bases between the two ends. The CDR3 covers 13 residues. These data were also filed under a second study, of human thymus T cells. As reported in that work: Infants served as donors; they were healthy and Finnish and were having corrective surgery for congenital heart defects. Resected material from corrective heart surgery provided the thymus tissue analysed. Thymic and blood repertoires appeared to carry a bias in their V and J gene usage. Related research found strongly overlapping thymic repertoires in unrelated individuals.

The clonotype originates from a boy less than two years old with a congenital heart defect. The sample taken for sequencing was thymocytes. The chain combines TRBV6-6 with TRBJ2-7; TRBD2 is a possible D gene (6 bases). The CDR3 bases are TGTGCCAGCCGAGCCGGGGGTACCTACGAGCAGTACTTC. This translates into CASRAGGTYEQYF.